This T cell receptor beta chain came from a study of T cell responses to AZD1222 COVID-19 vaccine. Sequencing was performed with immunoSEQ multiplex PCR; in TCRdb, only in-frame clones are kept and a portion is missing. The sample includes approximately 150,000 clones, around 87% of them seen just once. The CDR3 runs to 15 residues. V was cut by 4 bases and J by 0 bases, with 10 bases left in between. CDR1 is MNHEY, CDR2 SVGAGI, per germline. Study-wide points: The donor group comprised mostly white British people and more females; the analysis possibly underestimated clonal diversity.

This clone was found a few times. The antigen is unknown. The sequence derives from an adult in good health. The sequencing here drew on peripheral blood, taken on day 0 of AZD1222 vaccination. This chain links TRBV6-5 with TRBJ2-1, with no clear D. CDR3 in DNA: TGTGCCAGCAGTTCCGACCTTAACTCCTACAATGAGCAGTTCTTC. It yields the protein CASSSDLNSYNEQFF.